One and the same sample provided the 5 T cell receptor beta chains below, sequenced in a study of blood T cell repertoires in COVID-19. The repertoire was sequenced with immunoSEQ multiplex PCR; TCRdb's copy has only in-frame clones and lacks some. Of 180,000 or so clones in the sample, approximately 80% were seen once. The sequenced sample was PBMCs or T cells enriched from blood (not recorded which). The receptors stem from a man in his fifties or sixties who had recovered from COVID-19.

The CDR3 DNA sequence: TGTGCCAGCTCACCTTGGACAGGGTCAACTAATGAAAAACTGTTTTTT. Translated: CASSPWTGSTNEKLFF. This rearrangement joins TRBV18 to TRBJ1-4; 8 bases line up with TRBD1. The germline CDR1 and CDR2 sequences are KGHSH and LQKENI. CDR3 size: 16 residues. V was pared by 3 bases and J by 0 bases, with 3 bases of the junction left unmatched. The full variable domain, with the rest looked up from reference TRBV18 and TRBJ1-4, is NAGVMQNPRHLVRRRGQEARLRCSPMKGHSHVYWYRQLPEEGLKFMVYLQKENIIDESGMPKERFSAEFPKEGPSILRIQQVVRGDSAAYFCASSPWTGSTNEKLFFGSGTQLSVL.

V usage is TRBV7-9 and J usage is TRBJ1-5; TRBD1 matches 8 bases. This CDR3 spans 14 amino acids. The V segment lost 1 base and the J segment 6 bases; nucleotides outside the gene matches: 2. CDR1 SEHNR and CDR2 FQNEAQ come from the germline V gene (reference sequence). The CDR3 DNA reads TGTGCCAGCAGCTTAGGGACAGGGATTCAGCCCCAGCATTTT. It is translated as CASSLGTGIQPQHF.

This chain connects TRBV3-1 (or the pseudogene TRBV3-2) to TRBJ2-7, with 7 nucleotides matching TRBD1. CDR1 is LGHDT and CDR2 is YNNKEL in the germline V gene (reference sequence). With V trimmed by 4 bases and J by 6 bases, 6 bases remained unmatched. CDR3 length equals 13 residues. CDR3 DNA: TGTGCCAGCAGCCGCTCACAGGGGAGCGAGCAGTACTTC. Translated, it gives CASSRSQGSEQYF.

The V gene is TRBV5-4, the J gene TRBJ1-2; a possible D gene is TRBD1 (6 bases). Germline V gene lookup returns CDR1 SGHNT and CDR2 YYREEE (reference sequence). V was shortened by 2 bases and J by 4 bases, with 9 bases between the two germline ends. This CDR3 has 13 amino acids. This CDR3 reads CASSFNRAYGYTF. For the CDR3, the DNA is TGTGCCAGCAGCTTTAACAGGGCCTATGGCTACACCTTC.

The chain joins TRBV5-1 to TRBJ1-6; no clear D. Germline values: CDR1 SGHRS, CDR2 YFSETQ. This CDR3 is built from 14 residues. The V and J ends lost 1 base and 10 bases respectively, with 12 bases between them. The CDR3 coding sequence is TGCGCCAGCAGCTTGCGCAGAAGGGAGTCACCCCTCCACTTT. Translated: CASSLRRRESPLHF.